The clone carrying this T cell receptor beta chain was counted once. This record belongs to a study of cytomegalovirus exposure and HLA in healthy donors. TCRdb's copy holds only in-frame clones and misses some; the assay was immunoSEQ multiplex PCR. The sample carries 200,000 or so clones, about nine tenths recorded once. CDR1 is MGHRA and CDR2 is YSYEKL in the germline V gene. The CDR3 is 16 amino acids. With V trimmed by 3 bases and J by 8 bases, 14 bases remained unmatched. This clonotype was obtained from a woman between 18 and 29 years old in good health and CMV-seropositive. The sequencing input was PBMCs. V is TRBV4-1 and J is TRBJ1-2, with TRBD1 matching 8 bases. This CDR3 is CASSQDSRTGREGYTF. As DNA, the CDR3 is TGCGCCAGCAGCCAGGACTCACGGACAGGGCGGGAGGGCTACACCTTC.